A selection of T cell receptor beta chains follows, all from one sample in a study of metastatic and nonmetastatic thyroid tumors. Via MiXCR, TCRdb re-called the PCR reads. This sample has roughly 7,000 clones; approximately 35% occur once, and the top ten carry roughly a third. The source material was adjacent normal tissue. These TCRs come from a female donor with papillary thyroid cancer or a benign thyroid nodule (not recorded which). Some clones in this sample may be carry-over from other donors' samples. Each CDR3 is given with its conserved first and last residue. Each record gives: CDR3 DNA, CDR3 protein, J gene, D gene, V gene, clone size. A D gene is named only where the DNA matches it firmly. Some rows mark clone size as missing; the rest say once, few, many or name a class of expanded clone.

TGCAGTGCTAGAGACCCCCGGGACGGCGGAAACACCATATATTTT | CSARDPRDGGNTIYF | TRBJ1-3 | . | TRBV20-1 | .
TGTGCCAGCAGGGGTAGCCCAGGGACCTACAATGAGCAGTTCTTC | CASRGSPGTYNEQFF | TRBJ2-1 | . | TRBV2 | few
TGCGCCAGCAGTGAAACTCCACCCGGGGCGGGAGGTCTGGAAGAGACCCAGTACTTC | CASSETPPGAGGLEETQYF | TRBJ2-5 | TRBD2 | TRBV10-2 | .
TGTGCCAGCAGTTTACAGGGGGCCACTGAAGCTTTCTTT | CASSLQGATEAFF | TRBJ1-1 | TRBD1 | TRBV27 | .
TGTGCCAGCAGGGGGATAAACTACTCCGGGGAGCTGTTTTTT | CASRGINYSGELFF | TRBJ2-2 | TRBD1 | TRBV10-3 | .
TGTGCCAGCAGCTTAGCGGCGGGACCGTCCTACGAGCAGTACTTC | CASSLAAGPSYEQYF | TRBJ2-7 | . | TRBV7-2 | few
TGTGCCAGCAGTAGCGGCACAGATACGCAGTATTTT | CASSSGTDTQYF | TRBJ2-3 | . | TRBV2 | many
TGTGCCAGCAGTGACTCCGCTGGGGAGCAGTACTTC | CASSDSAGEQYF | TRBJ2-7 | . | TRBV6-5 | .
TGTGCCAGCAGTTACAGGGGGCTGAACACTGAAGCTTTCTTT | CASSYRGLNTEAFF | TRBJ1-1 | TRBD1 | TRBV6-5 | .
TGCGCCAGCAGCCAGTGGAGCTCCTACAATGAGCAGTTCTTC | CASSQWSSYNEQFF | TRBJ2-1 | . | TRBV5-1 | .
TGCAGTGCTAGCAGGGTAGATGGCAACACTGAAGCTTTCTTT | CSASRVDGNTEAFF | TRBJ1-1 | . | TRBV20-1 | .
TGTGCCAGCAGCCGAGAGAGGAGCCAGGGCTATGGCTACACCTTC | CASSRERSQGYGYTF | TRBJ1-2 | . | TRBV6-1 | .
TGTGCCAGCTCACCAGGGACGGATTATGGCTACACCTTC | CASSPGTDYGYTF | TRBJ1-2 | . | TRBV18 | .
TGTGCCAGCAGTGTACTCCGTACAGTTTTATCTGGGACCAACGTCCTGACTTTC | CASSVLRTVLSGTNVLTF | TRBJ2-6 | . | TRBV6-5 | few
TGCAGTGCTAGAGTCCACAAGTCCTACGAGCAGTACTTC | CSARVHKSYEQYF | TRBJ2-7 | . | TRBV20-1 | .
TGTGCCAGCAGCCCTCTGTCAGGTATAGTAGGCACTGAAGCTTTCTTT | CASSPLSGIVGTEAFF | TRBJ1-1 | . | TRBV7-7 | .
TGTGCCAGCAGTGCCTCAACTCGGAATTCACCCCTCCACTTT | CASSASTRNSPLHF | TRBJ1-6 | . | TRBV27 | few
TGCGCCAGCAGCCTTGTTGGCGAGTACGAGCAGCACTTC | CASSLVGEYEQHF | TRBJ2-7 | . | TRBV4-1 | .
TGTGCCAGCAGCTTAGGGGCTGCCACTGAAGCTTTCTTT | CASSLGAATEAFF | TRBJ1-1 | . | TRBV11-2 | .
TGTGCCAGCAGCCGGGCCGGGTCCACCTACAATGAGCAGTTCTTC | CASSRAGSTYNEQFF | TRBJ2-1 | . | TRBV2 | .
TGCAGTGCTACTAGCGGGAGTTCGGATACGCAGTATTTT | CSATSGSSDTQYF | TRBJ2-3 | TRBD2 | TRBV20-1 | .
TGTGCCAGCAGCTTAGGGCTAGCGGGATACGAGCAGTACTTC | CASSLGLAGYEQYF | TRBJ2-7 | TRBD2 | TRBV7-6 | medium-sized
TGTGCCAGCAGTTCCAGTAGGATAGGCACCATATATTTT | CASSSSRIGTIYF | TRBJ1-3 | . | TRBV28 | few
TGTGCCAGCAGTATCCAGCAGGATACTGGCTACACCTTC | CASSIQQDTGYTF | TRBJ1-2 | . | TRBV6-1 | large
TGCAGTGCTAGAGATGGGACAGGGGACACTGAAGCTTTCTTT | CSARDGTGDTEAFF | TRBJ1-1 | TRBD1 | TRBV20-1 | .
TGTGCCAGTAGTCCGGGACCGCTAAACTATGGCTACACCTTC | CASSPGPLNYGYTF | TRBJ1-2 | . | TRBV19 | few
TGTTCCAGCCGTGATTTACTAGCGGGCCCCTTCGAGCAGTACTTC | CSSRDLLAGPFEQYF | TRBJ2-7 | TRBD2 | TRBV2 | .
TGTGCCAGCAGTGAAGGGGGGGAGCAGTACTTC | CASSEGGEQYF | TRBJ2-7 | . | TRBV6-1 | few
TGCGCCAGCAGTTGGGACAGCACCCCTGAGCAGTTCTTC | CASSWDSTPEQFF | TRBJ2-1 | TRBD1 | TRBV5-1 | .
TGCAGTGCTAGAGACCAGACTAGCAGCTACGAGCAGTACTTC | CSARDQTSSYEQYF | TRBJ2-7 | TRBD2 | TRBV20-1 | .
TGCGCCAGCAGCCGGACCCAAAATGGGGATACGCAGTATTTT | CASSRTQNGDTQYF | TRBJ2-3 | . | TRBV5-1 | .
TGCAGTGCTAGTGTCACAGGGGGCCGTGCGTGGACTGAAGCTTTCTTT | CSASVTGGRAWTEAFF | TRBJ1-1 | TRBD1 | TRBV20-1 | .
TGTGCCAGCAGTATTCCGGGACTAGCGAGATACAATGAGCAGTTCTTC | CASSIPGLARYNEQFF | TRBJ2-1 | TRBD2 | TRBV6-1 | few
TGCAGTGCCCACCGGACAGGGGGCGCGTTAATCCCCTACGAGCAGTACTTC | CSAHRTGGALIPYEQYF | TRBJ2-7 | TRBD1 | TRBV20-1 | .
TGCAGTGCTAGAGCCCTACAGGGGAGGGCAGATACGCAGTATTTT | CSARALQGRADTQYF | TRBJ2-3 | . | TRBV20-1 | medium-sized
TGTGCCAGCAGCTCGTGGACTGACGGAAACACCATATATTTT | CASSSWTDGNTIYF | TRBJ1-3 | . | TRBV7-9 | .
TGCAGTGCTAGAGATGTGGCGGGGGGTGGCTATGGCTACACCTTC | CSARDVAGGGYGYTF | TRBJ1-2 | . | TRBV20-1 | .
TGTGCCAGCAGCATAGGGACATCGTCCTACGAGCAGTACTTC | CASSIGTSSYEQYF | TRBJ2-7 | . | TRBV9 | once
TGTGCCAGCAGTGAATTTAGGGCTAACACTGAAGCTTTCTTT | CASSEFRANTEAFF | TRBJ1-1 | . | TRBV25-1 | .
TGTGCCAGCAGTATGGGACAGGGGGATTGGGAGGGATCCTACGAGCAGTACTTC | CASSMGQGDWEGSYEQYF | TRBJ2-7 | TRBD1 | TRBV28 | few
TGTGCCAGCTCACCCTACGACGAGGTAACTGAAGCTTTCTTT | CASSPYDEVTEAFF | TRBJ1-1 | . | TRBV18 | .
TGTGCCAGTAGTGGTTTAGGGGCCACAGATACGCAGTATTTT | CASSGLGATDTQYF | TRBJ2-3 | . | TRBV19 | medium-sized
TGCGCCAGCAGCCAAGAGCCTAGCGGGGGACTCTACGAGCAGTACTTC | CASSQEPSGGLYEQYF | TRBJ2-7 | TRBD2 | TRBV4-1 | medium-sized
TGTGCCAGTAGTATAAACCCTCTGGAGGGCTACACCTTC | CASSINPLEGYTF | TRBJ1-2 | . | TRBV19 | .
TGTGCCAGCAGAAGGGGCGGTGAAGCTTTCTTT | CASRRGGEAFF | TRBJ1-1 | . | TRBV12-3/TRBV12-4 | .
TGCGCCAGCTCTACAGGGGTCGTGAGTACATATACGCAGTATTTT | CASSTGVVSTYTQYF | TRBJ2-3 | TRBD1 | TRBV5-1 | .
TGTGCCAGCAGCCGACAGGCAACTAATGAAAAACTGTTTTTT | CASSRQATNEKLFF | TRBJ1-4 | . | TRBV6-1 | few
TGTGCCAGCAGTTACTCGGGTAGCGGTAGCTACGAGCAGTACTTC | CASSYSGSGSYEQYF | TRBJ2-7 | . | TRBV6-5 | .
TGTGCCAGCAGTTTGGAGGGAAACATTCAGTACTTC | CASSLEGNIQYF | TRBJ2-4 | . | TRBV12-3/TRBV12-4 | .